This record covers a single T cell receptor (beta chain). This clonotype has ten or more counts. Its antigen specificity is not known. No qualities accompany the bases; no much larger clone lies one base away. The data belong to a study of CD8+CD57+ T cells in acquired aplastic anemia (dated by TCRdb to the late 2010s). At the level of the whole study: DNA extracted from sorted CD4+ and CD8+ cells had a mean of roughly 3.3 ug, with a range of about 0.19 to 30 ug. CD8+CD57+ expansion was defined as a frequency above the mean frequency observed in healthy subjects.

The patients picked for sequencing were ones in whom flow cytometry had shown an expansion of CD8+CD57+ cells. Every patient had a diagnosis of severe acquired aplastic anemia based on International Study of Aplastic Anemia and Agranulocytosis and Camitta criteria. At the time blood was sampled, none of the patients had received any therapy. TCR repertoires of sorted CD4+ and CD8+ blood T cells from severe aplastic anemia patients and healthy subjects were deep-sequenced in the study. Patients were enrolled in the USA under clinicaltrials.gov protocols 00001620, 01623167, 00001397, 00071045, 00081523 and 00961064. Ficoll-Paque density gradient centrifugation was used to isolate peripheral blood mononuclear cells. CD4+ and CD8+ T cells were sorted by FACS or magnetic beads before DNA extraction. The research as a whole found: CD8+ Simpson's diversity did not differ significantly between patients and healthy controls (P=0.060). Around 30 CD8+ CDR3 sequences were found in both patients and controls but appeared to be highly expressed in patients and within the immunodominant clones of the patients.

The germline V gene gives CDR1 as MNHEY and CDR2 as SVGAGI. Trimming takes 0 bases from V and 8 bases from J, and the germline ends sit 14 bases apart. The CDR3 covers 16 residues, taking in both the cysteine and the phenylalanine. Only CDR3 DNA is held: 48 bases, read in frame from base 1. Profiling of TCR beta VDJ combinations and CDR3 sequences used genomic DNA as the template. An Illumina HiSeq 2000 was the platform used for TCR repertoire sequencing. In the source study's methods: Repertoire assessment relied on Simpson's diversity index, CDR3 size and DJ length profiles, and TRBV/TRBJ rearrangement plots. The most abundant DNA sequence in the deep sequencing data was defined as the immunodominant clone. CDR3 amino acid sequences were screened for sharing across subjects and were compared with published repertoires and the VDJdb database. The raw public data were reprocessed by TCRdb itself: fastp quality trimming at Q25, MiXCR clonotype calling, in-frame beta chains only. Every entry covers one CDR3 protein and lists the most common genes and DNA from its rows. TCRdb's processing, not the study's, gives the V and J calls here. A total of some 150,000 distinct CDR3 sequences appear in this sample, over 50% of them only once. The ten largest clones add up to 12% of the sample.

Rearrangement joined TRBV6-5 to TRBJ1-6; matching of 6 bases hints at TRBD1 as the D gene. The sample was sorted CD4+, CD8+, or CD8+CD57+ T cells (not recorded which) from PBMCs. The clonotype comes from a human donor with aplastic anemia. The CDR3 region reads CASSYSRGGIHSPLHF. The nucleotide sequence is TGTGCCAGCAGTTACTCGAGGGGGGGCATCCATTCACCCCTCCACTTT.